These T cell receptor beta chains were read from a single sample in a study of blood T cell repertoires in COVID-19. This table comes from immunoSEQ multiplex PCR, and its TCRdb copy is limited to in-frame clones, with some not included. The sample holds tens of thousands of clones; roughly 80% are singletons and the top ten take roughly 6%. The specimen sequenced was peripheral blood. These receptor sequences come from a man aged 70-80 years with COVID-19, enrolled during active disease. Each CDR3 is given without its conserved first and last residue. A row's size may be missing; if present it is once, few, many or a size class.

>.|TRBJ2-2|TRBV4-2
ASRRLAENTGELF
>.|TRBJ1-2|TRBV15
ATSTTGEGYT
>.|TRBJ2-7|TRBV5-6
ASSLGQGLYEQY
>.|TRBJ2-7|TRBV7-9
ASSRTGAYEQY
>.|TRBJ2-6|TRBV7-9
ASSVQGANVLT
>.|TRBJ1-3|TRBV28
ASSQGGGTGNTIY
>.|TRBJ2-3|TRBV9
ASSVGGGLAPDTQY
>few|TRBJ1-1|TRBV7-2
ASSLVYGLGTGVVAEAF
>.|TRBJ2-2|TRBV24-1
ATSVASGANTGELF
>.|TRBJ2-7|TRBV6-5
ASTLEAAYEQY
>.|TRBJ2-5|TRBV2
ASSAGLAGRFETQY
>.|TRBJ2-7|TRBV7-9
ASSPPGTGVYEQY
>.|TRBJ1-1|TRBV5-4
ASSSVAGVTEAF
>.|TRBJ2-7|TRBV5-1
ASSLDLDRVNEQY
>.|TRBJ2-3|TRBV6-5
ASSYKAGADTQY
>.|TRBJ1-1|TRBV28
ASLIGQGYTEAF
>.|TRBJ1-6|TRBV10-3
AISPIGQGSSPLH
>.|TRBJ1-2|TRBV5-4
ASSPGGLGSGYT
>few|TRBJ2-7|TRBV7-2
ASSLADLYEQY
>.|TRBJ2-2|TRBV5-1
ASRSPGTENTGELF
>.|TRBJ2-1|TRBV7-2
ASSLNEGGDEQF
>few|TRBJ1-5|TRBV7-2
ASSQAPWNQPQH
>.|TRBJ2-5|TRBV2
ASSQWGEQETQY
>.|TRBJ1-2|TRBV10-3
ATVDSSNYGYT
>.|TRBJ1-1|TRBV6-5
ASSYGLSGTEAF
>.|TRBJ2-1|TRBV20-1
SASRFNEQF
>few|TRBJ2-7|TRBV30
AWSGGRGRWEQY
>.|TRBJ1-2|TRBV24-1
ATSDPGERYT
>.|TRBJ2-3|TRBV9
ASSVVTGQGADTQY
>once|TRBJ2-7|TRBV10-3
ATGRGPTYEQY
>.|TRBJ1-1|TRBV7-2
ASSLRVVGQSTEAF
>.|TRBJ1-1|TRBV7-8
ASSLAQGAEAF
>.|TRBJ1-1|TRBV5-1
ASSLGQGPPYTEAF
>once|TRBJ1-1|TRBV7-2
ASSFQTGNTEAF
>.|TRBJ1-2|TRBV9
ASSEGGSMARGYT
>.|TRBJ1-6|TRBV9
ASSVGVEGGLH